This is a list of T cell receptor beta chains from one sample in a study of cytomegalovirus exposure and HLA in healthy donors. Clones were read by immunoSEQ multiplex PCR, and TCRdb kept only the in-frame ones, dropping some. Of some 120,000 clones detected, 65% to 90% appear once; the ten largest clones hold approximately 10%. The material sequenced was PBMCs. The receptors shown here come from a male donor in good health and CMV-seropositive. The CDR3 runs from the conserved cysteine through the conserved F or W. The order of the fields is V gene, D gene, clone size, J gene, CDR3 protein, CDR3 DNA. The D gene is left open where the match is weak. Rows give clone size only sometimes, using once, few, many, or a class for an expanded clone.

V: TRBV5-1
D: NA
size: NA
J: TRBJ2-3
CDR3: CASSPSRADTQYF
DNA: TGCGCCAGCAGCCCGAGCAGGGCAGATACGCAGTATTTT

V: TRBV6-5
D: TRBD1
size: NA
J: TRBJ2-7
CDR3: CASSYSGTGTYEQYF
DNA: TGTGCCAGCAGTTACTCGGGGACAGGGACTTACGAGCAGTACTTC

V: TRBV28
D: NA
size: once
J: TRBJ2-7
CDR3: CASRSSYEQYF
DNA: TGTGCCAGCAGATCTTCCTACGAGCAGTACTTC

V: TRBV7-9
D: TRBD1
size: NA
J: TRBJ1-2
CDR3: CASSLEGTGLGYTF
DNA: TGTGCCAGCAGCTTGGAAGGGACAGGGCTCGGCTACACCTTC

V: TRBV9
D: NA
size: NA
J: TRBJ2-5
CDR3: CASSVEGRQGETQYF
DNA: TGTGCCAGCAGCGTAGAAGGACGGCAGGGAGAGACCCAGTACTTC

V: TRBV5-6
D: TRBD1
size: NA
J: TRBJ1-5
CDR3: CASSYGTASNQPQHF
DNA: TGTGCCAGCAGCTACGGGACAGCGAGCAATCAGCCCCAGCATTTT

V: TRBV2
D: NA
size: NA
J: TRBJ2-3
CDR3: CASPKGIPADTQYF
DNA: TGTGCCAGCCCGAAGGGGATCCCCGCAGATACGCAGTATTTT

V: TRBV9
D: TRBD1
size: NA
J: TRBJ1-2
CDR3: CASSKAGQDYGYTF
DNA: TGTGCCAGCAGCAAGGCGGGACAGGACTATGGCTACACCTTC

V: TRBV21-1
D: NA
size: NA
J: TRBJ2-5
CDR3: CASSKGTSGRVGETQYF
DNA: TGTGCCAGCAGCAAAGGGACTAGCGGGAGGGTGGGAGAGACCCAGTACTTC

V: TRBV2
D: TRBD2
size: few
J: TRBJ2-3
CDR3: CASIGTISDTQYF
DNA: TGTGCCAGCATCGGGACTATCTCCGATACGCAGTATTTT

V: TRBV2
D: NA
size: NA
J: TRBJ2-3
CDR3: CASSLPQDGDHHTDTQYF
DNA: TGTGCCAGCAGTCTACCTCAGGATGGTGACCACCACACAGATACGCAGTATTTT

V: TRBV19
D: NA
size: once
J: TRBJ1-1
CDR3: CASSIGEGQTEAFF
DNA: TGTGCCAGTAGTATAGGCGAGGGCCAGACTGAAGCTTTCTTT

V: TRBV7-9
D: NA
size: NA
J: TRBJ1-5
CDR3: CASSFDSQPQHF
DNA: TGTGCCAGCAGCTTTGATAGTCAGCCCCAGCATTTT

V: TRBV13
D: TRBD1
size: NA
J: TRBJ1-1
CDR3: CASSPEGQGAAEAFF
DNA: TGTGCCAGCAGCCCGGAAGGACAGGGGGCAGCTGAAGCTTTCTTT

V: TRBV28
D: TRBD2
size: NA
J: TRBJ2-7
CDR3: CASSSPGTSSPYEQYF
DNA: TGTGCCAGCAGTTCCCCGGGGACTAGCAGCCCCTACGAGCAGTACTTC

V: TRBV30
D: TRBD2
size: NA
J: TRBJ2-7
CDR3: CAWSWREFSEQYF
DNA: TGTGCCTGGAGTTGGCGGGAGTTTAGCGAGCAGTACTTC

V: TRBV5-1
D: NA
size: NA
J: TRBJ2-3
CDR3: CASSSEADTQYF
DNA: TGCGCCAGCAGCTCGGAGGCAGATACGCAGTATTTT

V: TRBV6-6
D: NA
size: NA
J: TRBJ1-6
CDR3: CASSRTDSSYNSPLHF
DNA: TGTGCCAGCAGCCGGACGGACAGCTCCTATAATTCACCCCTCCACTTT

V: TRBV9
D: TRBD2
size: NA
J: TRBJ2-3
CDR3: CASSVGQSGGDTQYF
DNA: TGTGCCAGCAGCGTAGGGCAGAGCGGGGGGGATACGCAGTATTTT

V: TRBV20-1
D: NA
size: few
J: TRBJ2-5
CDR3: CSASPRETQYF
DNA: TGCAGTGCAAGCCCGAGGGAGACCCAGTACTTC